Below, 27 T cell receptor beta chains from the same sample are listed, as sequenced in a study of CXCR3-negative and CXCR3-positive naive CD8 T cells. The authors made the TRB cDNA libraries by 5' RACE using UMI labels. TCRdb re-called the 5' RACE reads; one entry per CDR3 protein, DNA not given. This sample contains about 23,000 distinct CDR3 sequences. The material sequenced was memory CD8+ T cells from blood. These receptors were collected from a human donor in good health. Some clones in this sample may be carry-over from other donors' samples.

The J gene is TRBJ1-1, the V gene TRBV10-3. The CDR3 runs to 14 residues. Per germline, CDR1 ENHRY and CDR2 SYGVKD. This chain's CDR3 is CAISEPTMNTEAFF.

The chain links TRBV20-1 to TRBJ2-7; TCRdb returns TRBD1, unconfirmable since there is no DNA. CDR1 is DFQATT, CDR2 SNEGSKA, per germline (reference sequence). The CDR3 is 13 residues long. This CDR3 is CSDTDRDLHEQYF.

The CDR3 loop reads CASSGRQGAPGELFF. The chain recombines TRBV11-1 with TRBJ2-2; TCRdb names TRBD1, which stays unverified in the absence of DNA. The CDR3 length is 15 residues. Germline CDR1 is SGHAT and CDR2 is FQDESV (reference sequence).

CDR3 loop: CASSPGTDVNEKLFF. The V call is TRBV18, the J call TRBJ1-4; with no DNA, the TCRdb D assignment of TRBD1 cannot be verified. The CDR3 has 15 residues. Germline values: CDR1 KGHSH, CDR2 LQKENI.

The rearrangement joins TRBV29-1 to TRBJ2-7; TCRdb reports TRBD1, a call that lacks DNA to check it against. This CDR3 is built from 14 residues. CDR1 and CDR2 (germline): SQVTM, ANQGSEA. CDR3 region: CSVLSEGQGYEQYF.

Its frequency marks this clonotype as medium-sized. The chain couples TRBV6-5 to TRBJ2-1; with no DNA, the TCRdb D assignment of TRBD2 cannot be verified. CDR1 and CDR2 from the germline V gene are MNHEY and SVGAGI. The CDR3 covers 18 residues. The CDR3: CASSSSTGAGPPYNEQFF.

This chain links TRBV10-3 with TRBJ2-5; without DNA, the TCRdb call of TRBD2 cannot be checked. The CDR3 consists of 15 residues. Germline V gene data show CDR1 as ENHRY and CDR2 as SYGVKD. CDR3 in amino acids: CAISKTSSGEETQYF.

This rearrangement joins TRBV28 to TRBJ2-4; TCRdb lists TRBD2, though no DNA is available to test this call. Per the germline V gene, CDR1 is MDHEN and CDR2 is SYDVKM. This CDR3 region has 18 residues. The CDR3 loop is CASTRNSPIGRTKNIQYF.

This clonotype is deemed large by its frequency. V is TRBV6-4 and J is TRBJ2-2; the TCRdb call, TRBD2, lacks DNA for checking. The CDR3 extends over 14 amino acids. The germline gives CDR1 MRHNA, CDR2 SNTAGT. CDR3 region: CASSESGTTGELFF.

The gene calls are TRBV5-4 and TRBJ1-1. The CDR3 totals 17 residues. The germline gives CDR1 SGHNT, CDR2 YYREEE (reference sequence). This chain's CDR3 is CASSFSGAGFRIPEAFF.

The CDR3 reads CASSQDGLSGGLTDTQYF. The chain combines TRBV4-3 with TRBJ2-3; TCRdb returns TRBD2, unconfirmable since there is no DNA. The CDR3 sequence is 18 residues long. Germline assignment: CDR1 LGHNA and CDR2 YSLEER.

V usage is TRBV3-1 and J usage is TRBJ2-2; there is no DNA to check the TCRdb D call of TRBD1. The CDR3 length is 16 residues. The V gene's germline CDR1 is LGHDT and CDR2 YNNKEL (reference sequence). The CDR3 spells CASSPGAEVNTGELFF.

The chain carries TRBV7-9 and TRBJ2-5; TCRdb selects TRBD1, and the lack of DNA leaves this call unchecked. The CDR3 loop spans 15 amino acids. CDR1 and CDR2 from the germline V gene are SEHNR and FQNEAQ (reference sequence). This CDR3 reads CASSLPGTGGETQYF.

This clonotype ranks as medium-sized (0.01 to 0.1%) in terms of frequency. The chain employs TRBV6-4 and TRBJ2-1. Germline lookup yields CDR1 MRHNA and CDR2 SNTAGT. CDR3 length: 14 residues. CDR3 loop: CASSDGLAVNEQFF.

The V call is TRBV10-3, the J call TRBJ2-7; TCRdb lists TRBD1, though no DNA is available to test this call. The CDR3 runs 13 residues. Germline V lookup: CDR1 ENHRY, CDR2 SYGVKD. This CDR3 is CAISGGVSYEQYF.

The chain carries TRBV7-3 and TRBJ2-3. In germline, CDR1 is SGHTA, CDR2 FQGTGA. This CDR3 comprises 14 residues. The CDR3 loop reads CASSLMDSTDTQYF.

This CDR3 is CASSPGLLRQQYF. This chain joins TRBV9 and TRBJ2-7. The CDR3 covers 13 residues. Germline V gene lookup returns CDR1 SGDLS and CDR2 YYNGEE.

The rearrangement links TRBV4-3 to TRBJ1-5. This CDR3 contains 17 residues. The germline CDR1 and CDR2 sequences are LGHNA and YSLEER. The CDR3 spells CASSQDFGGRVSQPQHF.

The rearrangement links TRBV4-2 to TRBJ2-1; TCRdb calls TRBD2, which cannot be checked without DNA. CDR3 length equals 16 residues. Per the germline V gene, CDR1 is LGHNA and CDR2 is YNFKEQ. This CDR3 is CASSQGSSGGANEKFF.

The CDR3 reads CASSPPSNIQYF. The chain uses TRBV28 and TRBJ2-4; TCRdb picks TRBD2, but there is no DNA to check that call. CDR1 MDHEN and CDR2 SYDVKM come from the germline V gene. CDR3 length: 12 residues.

This chain connects TRBV29-1 to TRBJ2-2. CDR1 is SQVTM and CDR2 is ANQGSEA in the germline V gene. This CDR3 is 12 amino acids long. The CDR3 loop is CSVAGDTGELFF.

This clonotype ranks as medium-sized (0.01 to 0.1%) in terms of frequency. The chain links TRBV20-1 to TRBJ1-2. Germline loops: CDR1 DFQATT, CDR2 SNEGSKA (reference sequence). The CDR3 runs to 12 residues. The CDR3 spells CSARVEDYGYTF.

This chain connects TRBV15 to TRBJ2-7; the D gene TCRdb calls, TRBD1, cannot be checked with no DNA. Per germline, CDR1 LNHNV and CDR2 YYDKDF (reference sequence). The length of the CDR3 is 15 residues. The CDR3 sequence is CATSGDRDNFYEQYF.

The CDR3: CSAREGTGSGWQYF. The chain joins TRBV20-1 to TRBJ2-7; TCRdb's assignment of TRBD1 cannot be checked, as there is no DNA. The CDR3 extends over 14 amino acids. From germline, CDR1 is DFQATT and CDR2 SNEGSKA (reference sequence).

The J gene is TRBJ2-4, the V gene TRBV9. CDR3 size: 12 residues. Germline V gene data show CDR1 as SGDLS and CDR2 as YYNGEE. CDR3 region: CASSDIKNIQYF. The full variable domain, in which reference TRBV9 and TRBJ2-4 provide the parts outside the CDR3, is DSGVTQTPKHLITATGQRVTLRCSPRSGDLSVYWYQQSLDQGLQFLIQYYNGEERAKGNILERFSAQQFPDLHSELNLSSLELGDSALYFCASSDIKNIQYFGAGTRLSVL.

The rearrangement links TRBV29-1 to TRBJ2-1; TCRdb returns TRBD1, unconfirmable since there is no DNA. Germline V gene data show CDR1 as SQVTM and CDR2 as ANQGSEA. CDR3 length equals 17 residues. CDR3: CSVEDGRGQGTYNEQFF.

This clonotype is identified as medium-sized from frequency. This chain uses TRBV14 with TRBJ2-1. This CDR3 is built from 12 residues. Germline lookup yields CDR1 SGHDN and CDR2 FVKESK. CDR3 in amino acids: CASSQVEYEQFF.